The TCR beta chain under discussion was sequenced for a study of T cell changes during pregnancy in multiple sclerosis. The CDR3 runs 14 residues. Losses at the gene ends were 4 bases for V and 1 base for J; bases not matched to a gene: 1. In germline, CDR1 is SGHAT, CDR2 FQDESV (reference sequence). Assay used: immunoSEQ multiplex PCR; TCRdb lists only in-frame clones, some missing. Of about 28,000 clones listed, approximately 91% are singletons. The receptor's source is a female donor in good health, enrolled as a control in a pregnancy study. The chain carries TRBV11-1 and TRBJ2-3, with 8 bases aligning to TRBD2. Sequenced material: CD4+ T cells from peripheral blood mononuclear cells, taken in the first trimester of pregnancy. Written as DNA, the CDR3 is TGTGCCAGCAGCTCGACTAGCGGCACAGATACGCAGTATTTT. Translation gives CASSSTSGTDTQYF.